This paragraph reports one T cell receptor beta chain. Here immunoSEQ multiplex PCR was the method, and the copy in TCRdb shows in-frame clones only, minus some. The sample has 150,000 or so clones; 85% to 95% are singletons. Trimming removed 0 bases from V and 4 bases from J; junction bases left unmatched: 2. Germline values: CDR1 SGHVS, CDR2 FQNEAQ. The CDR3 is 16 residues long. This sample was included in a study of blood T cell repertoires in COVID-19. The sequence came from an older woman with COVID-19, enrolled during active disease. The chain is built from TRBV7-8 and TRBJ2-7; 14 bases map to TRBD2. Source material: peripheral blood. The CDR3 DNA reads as TGTGCCAGCAGCTTAGCGACTAGCGGGGGGGCATACGAGCAGTACTTC. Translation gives CASSLATSGGAYEQYF. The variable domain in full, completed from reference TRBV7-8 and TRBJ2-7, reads GAGVSQSPRYKVAKRGQDVALRCDPISGHVSLFWYQQALGQGPEFLTYFQNEAQLDKSGLPSDRFFAERPEGSVSTLKIQRTQQEDSAVYLCASSLATSGGAYEQYFGPGTRLTVT.